These T cell receptor beta chains were read from a single sample in a study of CD8 T cells in Susac syndrome. TCRdb re-analysed the immunoSEQ multiplex PCR reads in MiXCR, keeping a single row per CDR3 protein. The sample yields 90,000 to 150,000 distinct CDR3 sequences, about nine tenths seen once. Material: CD4+ T cells from PBMCs. The receptors were sampled from a human donor in good health. Each CDR3 is given without its conserved first and last residue. Fields, in order: V gene, CDR3 protein.

v_call: TRBV2
cdr3_aa: ASSGSGFAKNIQY

v_call: TRBV7-8
cdr3_aa: ASSVRGPTDTQY

v_call: TRBV4-3
cdr3_aa: ASSQPGGDEQF

v_call: TRBV28
cdr3_aa: ASLGLAGVTGELF

v_call: TRBV7-2
cdr3_aa: ASSLQGSNQPQH

v_call: TRBV7-2
cdr3_aa: ASSFWSDTQY

v_call: TRBV3-1
cdr3_aa: ASSLPRNSPLH

v_call: TRBV4-3
cdr3_aa: ASSQDLQGDYGYT

v_call: TRBV5-1
cdr3_aa: ASSSSGASGNTIY

v_call: TRBV2
cdr3_aa: ASRHPRTRGNEQF

v_call: TRBV4-1
cdr3_aa: ASSHTGTGSRTEAF

v_call: TRBV7-8
cdr3_aa: TSSLVNYEQY

v_call: TRBV15
cdr3_aa: ATSRTGTGALDQPQH

v_call: TRBV6-1
cdr3_aa: ASSNRQGQQY

v_call: TRBV6-5
cdr3_aa: ASSSLAGAPDEQY